These T cell receptor beta chains were read from a single sample in a study of T cell responses to AZD1222 COVID-19 vaccine. TCRdb's copy holds only in-frame clones and misses some; the assay was immunoSEQ multiplex PCR. The sample includes 80,000 or so clones, more than 90% seen only once; the top ten take approximately 5.2%. The source material was peripheral blood, sampled on day 0 of AZD1222 vaccination. These receptor sequences come from an adult in good health. Both conserved end residues are part of each CDR3. A D gene is named only where the DNA matches it firmly. Clone size is stated in some rows and not others, as once, few, many or a class when expanded.

J gene | V gene | clone size | D gene | CDR3 protein | CDR3 DNA
TRBJ1-6 | TRBV5-6 | once | TRBD1 | CASSLGTGDSPLHF | TGTGCCAGCAGCTTGGGGACAGGGGACTCACCCCTCCACTTT
TRBJ2-3 | TRBV18 | NA | NA | CASSPTAGQDTQYF | TGTGCCAGCTCACCAACGGCTGGGCAAGATACGCAGTATTTT
TRBJ1-5 | TRBV28 | NA | TRBD1 | CASSLTGGTNSNQPQHF | TGTGCCAGCAGTTTGACAGGGGGAACCAATAGCAATCAGCCCCAGCATTTT
TRBJ2-4 | TRBV7-9 | NA | TRBD1 | CASSPGTGITKNIQYF | TGTGCCAGCAGCCCAGGGACAGGGATAACCAAAAACATTCAGTACTTC
TRBJ2-3 | TRBV3-1/TRBV3-2 | NA | TRBD1 | CASSLRQGSTDTQYF | TGTGCCAGCAGTTTACGACAGGGTAGCACAGATACGCAGTATTTT
TRBJ1-5 | TRBV27 | NA | NA | CASSPDYSNQPQHF | TGTGCCAGCAGCCCCGATTATAGCAATCAGCCCCAGCATTTT
TRBJ1-1 | TRBV28 | NA | NA | CASSLWRWPSMNTEAFF | TGTGCCAGCAGTTTATGGAGGTGGCCCAGTATGAACACTGAAGCTTTCTTT
TRBJ2-7 | TRBV27 | NA | TRBD1 | CASSLIRDRGPEQYF | TGTGCCAGCAGCCTAATCCGGGACAGGGGTCCCGAGCAGTACTTC
TRBJ2-2 | TRBV18 | NA | NA | CASSPSYRTVANTGELFF | TGTGCCAGCTCACCCTCATACAGGACAGTCGCGAACACCGGGGAGCTGTTTTTT
TRBJ1-6 | TRBV28 | few | TRBD1 | CASSPMGGDRGFFRSPLHF | TGTGCCAGCAGCCCCATGGGAGGGGACAGGGGCTTTTTTAGATCACCCCTCCACTTT
TRBJ1-1 | TRBV25-1 | NA | NA | CASSESYAEAFF | TGTGCCAGCAGTGAGAGTTACGCTGAAGCTTTCTTT
TRBJ2-7 | TRBV29-1 | NA | NA | CSVVSGQNYEQYF | TGCAGCGTTGTCTCAGGACAGAACTACGAGCAGTACTTC
TRBJ2-3 | TRBV7-2 | NA | NA | CASSLNSPITTDTQYF | TGTGCCAGCAGCTTAAACTCCCCTATAACCACAGATACGCAGTATTTT
TRBJ1-2 | TRBV9 | NA | NA | CASSPRPGVGSGYTF | TGTGCCAGCAGCCCCCGGCCAGGGGTCGGTAGTGGCTACACCTTC
TRBJ2-7 | TRBV6-5 | NA | TRBD1 | CASRTGTANYYEQYF | TGTGCCAGCAGAACCGGGACAGCAAATTACTACGAGCAGTACTTC
TRBJ1-2 | TRBV10-3 | NA | NA | CAIRNYGYTF | TGTGCCATCAGGAACTATGGCTACACCTTC
TRBJ1-5 | TRBV12-2 | NA | NA | CASRLDQVWTFPQPQHF | TGTGCAAGTCGCTTAGACCAGGTGTGGACATTTCCTCAGCCCCAGCATTTT
TRBJ1-2 | TRBV7-9 | NA | TRBD1 | CASSLAQAGGTGGYTF | TGTGCCAGCAGCTTAGCGCAGGCAGGGGGCACGGGTGGCTACACCTTC
TRBJ1-1 | TRBV28 | NA | NA | CASSLPLLNKTPTLAEAFF | TGTGCCAGCAGTTTACCCCTACTCAATAAAACCCCCACTTTGGCTGAAGCTTTCTTT
TRBJ1-3 | TRBV5-4 | NA | NA | CASSPRSGNTIYF | TGTGCCAGCAGCCCCAGATCCGGAAACACCATATATTTT
TRBJ1-3 | TRBV18 | NA | TRBD1 | CASSSGTGRSGNTIYF | TGTGCCAGCTCATCAGGGACAGGCCGCTCTGGAAACACCATATATTTT
TRBJ1-3 | TRBV6-6 | NA | TRBD1 | CASSQLRTGGGNTIYF | TGTGCCAGCAGTCAACTTAGGACAGGCGGTGGAAACACCATATATTTT
TRBJ2-7 | TRBV18 | NA | NA | CASSPPGGAANYEQYF | TGTGCCAGCTCACCACCGGGTGGGGCAGCCAACTACGAGCAGTACTTC
TRBJ1-4 | TRBV5-6 | NA | TRBD1 | CASSSDRVEKLFF | TGTGCCAGCAGCTCGGACAGGGTTGAAAAACTGTTTTTT
TRBJ1-2 | TRBV19 | NA | TRBD1 | CASSRTGDYGYTF | TGTGCCAGTAGTCGAACAGGGGACTATGGCTACACCTTC
TRBJ1-1 | TRBV19 | NA | NA | CASSISLPGPNTEAFF | TGTGCCAGTAGTATCAGCCTTCCAGGGCCGAACACTGAAGCTTTCTTT
TRBJ1-1 | TRBV5-1 | once | NA | CASSRDTSTEAFF | TGCGCCAGCAGCCGGGACACTTCCACTGAAGCTTTCTTT
TRBJ2-5 | TRBV25-1 | NA | TRBD1 | CASSEVDRDLLGETQYF | TGTGCCAGCAGTGAAGTGGACAGGGATTTATTAGGGGAGACCCAGTACTTC
TRBJ1-2 | TRBV9 | few | TRBD1 | CASSARDRGYGYTF | TGTGCCAGCAGCGCCCGGGACAGGGGCTATGGCTACACCTTC
TRBJ1-2 | TRBV5-4 | NA | TRBD1 | CASSLGWDSIYGYTF | TGTGCCAGCAGCTTGGGGTGGGACAGCATCTATGGCTACACCTTC